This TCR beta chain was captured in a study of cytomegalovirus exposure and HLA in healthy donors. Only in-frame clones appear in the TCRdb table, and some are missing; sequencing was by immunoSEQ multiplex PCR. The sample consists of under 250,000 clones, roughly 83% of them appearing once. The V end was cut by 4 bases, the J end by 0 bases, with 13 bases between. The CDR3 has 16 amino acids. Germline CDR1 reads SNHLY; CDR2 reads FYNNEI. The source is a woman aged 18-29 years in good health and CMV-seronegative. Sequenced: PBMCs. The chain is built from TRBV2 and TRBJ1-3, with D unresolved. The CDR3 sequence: CASSAPRSLSGNTIYF. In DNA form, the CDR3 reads TGTGCCAGCAGTGCCCCCCGGTCCCTCTCTGGAAACACCATATATTTT.